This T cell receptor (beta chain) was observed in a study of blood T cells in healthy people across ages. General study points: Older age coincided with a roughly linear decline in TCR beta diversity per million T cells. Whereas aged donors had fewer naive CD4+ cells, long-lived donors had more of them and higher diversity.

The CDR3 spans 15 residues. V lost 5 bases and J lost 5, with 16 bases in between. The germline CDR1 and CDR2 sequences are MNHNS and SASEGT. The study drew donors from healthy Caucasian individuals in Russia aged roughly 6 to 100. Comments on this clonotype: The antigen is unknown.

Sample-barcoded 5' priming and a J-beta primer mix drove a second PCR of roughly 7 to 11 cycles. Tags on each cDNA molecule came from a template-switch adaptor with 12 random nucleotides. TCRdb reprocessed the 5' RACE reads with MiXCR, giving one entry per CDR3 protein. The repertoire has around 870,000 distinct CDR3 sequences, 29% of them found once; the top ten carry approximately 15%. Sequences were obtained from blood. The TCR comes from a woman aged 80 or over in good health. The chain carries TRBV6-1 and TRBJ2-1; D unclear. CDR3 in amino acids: CASSPDRSTNNEQFF. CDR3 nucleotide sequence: TGTGCCAGCAGTCCCGACCGTTCCACCAACAATGAGCAGTTCTTC.